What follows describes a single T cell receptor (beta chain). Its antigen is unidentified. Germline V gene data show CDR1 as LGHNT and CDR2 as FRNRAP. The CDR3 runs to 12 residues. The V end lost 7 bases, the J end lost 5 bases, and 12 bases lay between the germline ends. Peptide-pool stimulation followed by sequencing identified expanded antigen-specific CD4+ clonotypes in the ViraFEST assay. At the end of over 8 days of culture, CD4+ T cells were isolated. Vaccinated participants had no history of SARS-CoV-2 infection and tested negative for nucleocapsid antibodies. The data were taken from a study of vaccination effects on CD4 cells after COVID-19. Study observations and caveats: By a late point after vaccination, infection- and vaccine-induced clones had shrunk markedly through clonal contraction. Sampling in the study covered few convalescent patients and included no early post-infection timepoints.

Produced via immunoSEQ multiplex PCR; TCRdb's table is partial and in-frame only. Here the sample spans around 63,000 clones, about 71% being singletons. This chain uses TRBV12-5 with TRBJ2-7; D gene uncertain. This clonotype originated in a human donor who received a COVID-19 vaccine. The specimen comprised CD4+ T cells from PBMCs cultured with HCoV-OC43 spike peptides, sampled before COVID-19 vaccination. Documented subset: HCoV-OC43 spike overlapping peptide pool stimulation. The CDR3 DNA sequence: TGTGCTAGTGACCTATTGCGTGACGAGCAGTACGTC. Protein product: CASDLLRDEQYV.